The 21 T cell receptor beta chains below were found in one sample sequenced in a study of blood T cells in healthy people across ages. Together with a sample-barcoded 5' primer, a J-beta primer mix was included in a second PCR lasting roughly 6 to 12 cycles. TCRdb re-called the 5' RACE reads through MiXCR, storing one row per CDR3 protein. The sample contains 750,000 to 950,000 distinct CDR3 sequences, approximately 32% of which appear only once. This sample was also put to use in a study of T cells of mothers and their children.

Material for sequencing was blood. All receptors derive from a woman aged 40 to 50 in good health.

This clonotype was seen a handful of times. The chain carries TRBV6-4 and TRBJ2-1, with D tentatively TRBD1 (5 bases). Trimming cost V 6 bases and J 7 bases, with 16 bases left between them. The CDR3 consists of 14 residues. Germline loops: CDR1 MRHNA, CDR2 SNTAGT. The CDR3 bases are TGTGCCAGCAGGGACACGGTGCACCGGAATGAGCAGTTCTTC. Its translation: CASRDTVHRNEQFF.

The chain links TRBV28 to TRBJ2-4; TRBD2 matches at 13 bases. The CDR3 length is 17 residues. V shed 5 bases, J shed 6 bases, and the junction held 10 bases outside the gene matches. Germline V gives CDR1 MDHEN, CDR2 SYDVKM. The CDR3 loop reads CASSPLLAGGRTNIQYF. The CDR3 nucleotides read TGTGCCAGCAGTCCGCTACTAGCGGGGGGGCGAACAAACATTCAGTACTTC.

The CDR3 reads CASSQLTGRRTEAFF. In nucleotides, the CDR3 is TGCGCCAGCAGCCAGTTGACAGGCAGGAGAACTGAAGCTTTCTTT. The chain employs TRBV4-1 and TRBJ1-1, with D possibly matching TRBD1 (6 bases). This CDR3 is built from 15 residues. Trimming pared 3 bases from V and 5 bases from J, leaving 16 bases between. CDR1 and CDR2 (germline): MGHRA, YSYEKL.

The chain recombines TRBV2 with TRBJ1-1; 7 nucleotides align to TRBD1. The length of the CDR3 is 14 residues. The trim removed 5 bases at V and 1 base at J, leaving 4 bases unmatched. The germline CDR1 and CDR2 sequences are SNHLY and FYNNEI. The CDR3 loop is CASSIQGKNTEAFF. The CDR3 bases are TGTGCCAGCAGTATACAGGGGAAGAACACTGAAGCTTTCTTT.

V usage is TRBV20-1 and J usage is TRBJ2-2; D possibly corresponds to TRBD1 (6 bases). Germline V gives CDR1 DFQATT, CDR2 SNEGSKA (reference sequence). The germline V and J ends were trimmed by 5 bases and 5 bases, with 15 bases remaining between them. The CDR3 covers 14 residues. The CDR3 loop is CSAAWTEQTGELFF. The CDR3 DNA follows: TGCAGTGCTGCCTGGACAGAACAAACCGGGGAGCTGTTTTTT.

The sample holds many counts of this clonotype. This chain uses TRBV7-3 with TRBJ2-3, with D possibly being TRBD1 (7 bases). CDR3 length equals 15 residues. CDR1 and CDR2 (germline): SGHTA, FQGTGA. Between the trimmed V and J ends, which lost 6 bases and 3 bases, there was a span of 16 bases. The CDR3 DNA reads as TGTGCCAGCAGGCGACAGGGTGCGGGAACAGATACGCAGTATTTT. Translated: CASRRQGAGTDTQYF.

The rearrangement uses TRBV9 and TRBJ1-2, with TRBD1 identical over 7 bases. V was clipped by 0 bases and J by 0 bases; unmatched bases: 8. Germline assignment: CDR1 SGDLS and CDR2 YYNGEE. CDR3 size: 17 residues. CDR3 sequence: CASSVGVQGDANYGYTF. CDR3 coding DNA: TGTGCCAGCAGCGTAGGAGTCCAGGGGGATGCTAACTATGGCTACACCTTC.

This clonotype came up a few times. The J gene is TRBJ1-1, the V gene TRBV27; possibly TRBD1 for D (5 bases). V dropped 6 bases and J dropped 1 base, with 12 bases sitting between them. CDR1 MNHEY and CDR2 SMNVEV come from the germline V gene (reference sequence). The CDR3 totals 14 residues. For the CDR3, the DNA is TGTGCCAGCAGACTGGGACCGGCGAACACTGAAGCTTTCTTT. It encodes CASRLGPANTEAFF.

A few counts support this clonotype. CDR3 loop: CASSLDPGQKGNQPQHF. As DNA, the CDR3 is TGTGCCAGCAGCTTGGATCCAGGACAGAAAGGCAATCAGCCCCAGCATTTT. The chain carries TRBV7-9 and TRBJ1-5; a weak D match, TRBD1 (6 bases). The V end lost 3 bases, the J end lost 2 bases, and 17 bases lay between the germline ends. Germline V gene sequence: CDR1 SEHNR, CDR2 FQNEAQ (reference sequence). The CDR3 contains 17 residues. Full variable domain (missing parts from reference TRBV7-9 and TRBJ1-5): DTGVSQNPRHKITKRGQNVTFRCDPISEHNRLYWYRQTLGQGPEFLTYFQNEAQLEKSRLLSDRFSAERPKGSFSTLEIQRTEQGDSAMYLCASSLDPGQKGNQPQHFGDGTRLSIL.

This clonotype showed up just a few times. The V call is TRBV9, the J call TRBJ1-1; D unresolved. Germline CDR1 reads SGDLS; CDR2 reads YYNGEE. There are 14 residues in the CDR3. V was pared by 0 bases and J by 0 bases, with 6 bases between. The CDR3 DNA follows: TGTGCCAGCAGCGTAGCCAGCATGAACACTGAAGCTTTCTTT. As protein: CASSVASMNTEAFF.

The gene calls are TRBV7-3 and TRBJ2-1, with D hard to call. The CDR3 spans 17 residues. V shed 0 bases and J shed 0 bases, with 12 bases lying between them. Germline V gene lookup returns CDR1 SGHTA and CDR2 FQGTGA. The DNA for the CDR3 is TGTGCCAGCAGCTTAACCCCTCGGGTAGGCTCCTACAATGAGCAGTTCTTC. Its translation is CASSLTPRVGSYNEQFF.

The table lists this clonotype with many counts. V is TRBV24-1 and J is TRBJ2-7; D is uncertain. The germline CDR1 and CDR2 sequences are KGHDR and SFDVKD. V lost 1 base to trimming and J lost 7 bases, with 10 bases between them. The CDR3 sequence is 13 residues long. The CDR3 region is CATSDFGLGEQYF. The DNA for the CDR3 is TGTGCCACCAGTGATTTTGGGTTGGGTGAGCAGTACTTC.

The table lists this clonotype with a count of one. The rearrangement uses TRBV4-3 and TRBJ2-2; no clear D gene. The germline V gene has CDR1 LGHNA and CDR2 YSLEER. The ends were cut back, 2 bases at V and 7 bases at J, with 14 bases in the middle. This CDR3 is built from 15 residues. CDR3 sequence reads: CASSQRHPGGGELFF. The CDR3 DNA follows: TGCGCCAGCAGCCAAAGGCACCCCGGCGGCGGGGAGCTGTTTTTT.

About this clonotype: A much more abundant neighbour one base away suggests this may be a read error. V and J are TRBV29-1 and TRBJ1-4, with D possibly TRBD1 on 6 matching bases. CDR1 and CDR2 from the germline V gene are SQVTM and ANQGSEA. V was cut by 4 bases and J by 5 bases, with 14 bases left in between. This CDR3 contains 14 residues. The CDR3 coding sequence is TGCAGCGTTGTTATGGCCGGGGGCAATGAAAAACTGTTTTTT. It translates to CSVVMAGGNEKLFF.

The V call is TRBV28, the J call TRBJ1-5, with TRBD1 matching over 7 bases. CDR3 size: 16 residues. Looked up from germline, CDR1 is MDHEN and CDR2 is SYDVKM. Trimming removed 0 bases from V and 6 bases from J; junction bases left unmatched: 8. CDR3 loop: CASSLWGQGDGQPQHF. The CDR3, as DNA: TGTGCCAGCAGTTTATGGGGTCAGGGGGACGGTCAGCCCCAGCATTTT.

The J gene is TRBJ2-5, the V gene TRBV9; weak D call: TRBD2 (6 bases). The J call may be incorrect, as the DNA end agrees better with TRBJ2-7. The CDR3 loop spans 14 amino acids. CDR1 and CDR2 (germline): SGDLS, YYNGEE. CDR3 in DNA: TGTGCCAGCAGCGTCGGCGGGGCCACCTACGAGCAGTACTTC. Encoded protein: CASSVGGATYEQYF.

This clonotype was detected a few times. The chain combines TRBV29-1 with TRBJ1-1; 7 positions agree with TRBD1. There are 13 residues in the CDR3. V gave up 5 bases and J gave up 3 bases; unmatched junction bases: 6. Germline-derived CDR1 and CDR2 are SQVTM and ANQGSEA. The CDR3 coding sequence is TGCAGCGTTTTGGGACAGAAGTACACTGAAGCTTTCTTT. It translates to CSVLGQKYTEAFF.

There are many counts of this clonotype. The V gene is TRBV9, the J gene TRBJ1-2; no clear D. CDR1 and CDR2 from the germline V gene are SGDLS and YYNGEE. CDR3 length: 15 amino acids. The V gene lost 4 bases and the J gene lost 4 bases, with 17 bases spanning the gap. Here the CDR3 DNA reads TGTGCCAGCAGCCCCTTCCGGGCGTCTGGCTATGGCTACACCTTC. Translated, it gives CASSPFRASGYGYTF.

V is TRBV12-3 or TRBV12-4 and J is TRBJ1-2; no clear D gene. The CDR3 length is 14 residues. Trimming shortened V by 8 bases and J by 0 bases, and 13 bases separated the two germline ends. The CDR3 DNA is TGTGCCAGCGCTTCAGGCAGATCTAACTATGGCTACACCTTC. It specifies CASASGRSNYGYTF.

Only a few counts were recorded for this clonotype. This chain joins TRBV2 and TRBJ2-5, with TRBD2 matching 9 bases. The CDR3 contains 14 residues. The trim removed 3 bases at V and 5 bases at J, leaving 4 bases unmatched. From germline, CDR1 is SNHLY and CDR2 FYNNEI. CDR3 sequence reads: CASSERGGSETQYF. Here the CDR3 DNA reads TGTGCCAGCAGTGAGCGGGGGGGCTCGGAGACCCAGTACTTC.

This clonotype came up a few times. V usage is TRBV14 and J usage is TRBJ2-7; no clear D gene. CDR1 and CDR2 from the germline V gene are SGHDN and FVKESK. The CDR3 spans 15 residues. V gave up 4 bases and J gave up 3 bases, with 16 bases separating them. DNA of the CDR3: TGTGCCAGCAGCCTCCATCAACGCCGGCTCTACGAGCAGTACTTC. It specifies CASSLHQRRLYEQYF.